This TCR beta chain came from a study of cytomegalovirus exposure and HLA in healthy donors. PCR involved 60 Vbeta and 13 Jbeta primers. Method: immunoSEQ multiplex PCR; TCRdb's copy keeps in-frame clones and lacks some. The sample contains about 180,000 clones, 75% to 80% of which appear only once. Sequencing was carried out using PBMCs. The clonotype was recovered from a man aged 35 to 55 in good health and CMV-seropositive.

Here the CDR3 DNA reads TGTGCCACCTCGACTAACAGGGGTCAGCCCCAGCATTTT. Translation gives CATSTNRGQPQHF. The chain couples TRBV6-1 to TRBJ1-5; 7 positions match TRBD1. Germline CDR1 and CDR2: MNHNS and SASEGT. The V gene end was trimmed by 10 bases and the J gene end by 6 bases; junction bases not matched to a gene: 9. This CDR3 region has 13 residues.